Below are 19 T cell receptor beta chains sequenced from a single sample in a study of T cell changes during pregnancy in multiple sclerosis. Assay used: immunoSEQ multiplex PCR; TCRdb lists only in-frame clones, some missing. Of around 80,000 clones detected, about 93% appear once; the ten largest clones hold more than 0.95%. The source material was peripheral blood, sampled in the second trimester of pregnancy. Receptors were obtained from a female donor in good health, enrolled as a control in a pregnancy study.

The V call is TRBV30, the J call TRBJ1-5, with D possibly matching TRBD1 (5 bases). CDR1 is GTSNPN, CDR2 SVGIG, per germline (reference sequence). The CDR3 is 13 residues long. The V and J ends lost 2 bases and 3 bases respectively, with 8 bases between them. The CDR3 region has the DNA TGTGCCTGGAGTCTGGACAACAATCAGCCCCAGCATTTT. Translating gives CAWSLDNNQPQHF.

V is TRBV19 and J is TRBJ2-1, with TRBD2 matching over 9 bases. This CDR3 is built from 16 residues. The germline V gene has CDR1 LNHDA and CDR2 SQIVND (reference sequence). V shed 2 bases, J shed 9 bases, and the junction held 11 bases outside the gene matches. The CDR3 DNA is TGTGCCAGTAGTATAATTTGGGGCGGGAGGGGAGGTGAGCAGTTCTTC. Its translation is CASSIIWGGRGGEQFF. The full variable domain, rest sourced from reference TRBV19 and TRBJ2-1, is DGGITQSPKYLFRKEGQNVTLSCEQNLNHDAMYWYRQDPGQGLRLIYYSQIVNDFQKGDIAEGYSVSREKKESFPLTVTSAQKNPTAFYLCASSIIWGGRGGEQFFGPGTRLTVL.

This clone was seen a single time. This chain connects TRBV15 to TRBJ1-2; D gene ambiguous. Germline V lookup: CDR1 LNHNV, CDR2 YYDKDF (reference sequence). The V and J ends lost 3 bases and 4 bases respectively, with 3 bases between them. CDR3 length: 11 amino acids. CDR3 nucleotide sequence: TGTGCCACCAGCAGCAGCTATGGCTACACCTTC. Its translation is CATSSSYGYTF.

CDR3 coding DNA: TGTGCCAGCAGCATAGACAGCCGAGGCACAGATACGCAGTATTTT. Translated, it gives CASSIDSRGTDTQYF. The rearrangement uses TRBV7-9 and TRBJ2-3; TRBD1 is a possible D gene (5 bases). The germline V and J ends were trimmed by 5 bases and 1 base, with 13 bases remaining between them. Per the germline V gene, CDR1 is SEHNR and CDR2 is FQNEAQ (reference sequence). The CDR3 runs to 15 residues.

CDR3 sequence reads: CASSVGGRGLYQPQHF. In DNA form, the CDR3 reads TGTGCCAGCAGCGTAGGCGGCAGGGGGCTTTATCAGCCCCAGCATTTT. J is TRBJ1-5 and V is TRBV9, with TRBD1 identical over 8 bases. Germline V gives CDR1 SGDLS, CDR2 YYNGEE. The CDR3 extends over 16 amino acids. V was clipped by 0 bases and J by 5 bases; unmatched bases: 7.

The chain links TRBV28 to TRBJ2-1; 7 bases are a match to TRBD2. From germline, CDR1 is MDHEN and CDR2 SYDVKM. The CDR3 spans 16 residues. V was pared by 5 bases and J by 5 bases, with 12 bases of the junction left unmatched. The CDR3 nucleotides are TGTGCCAGCAGTCCGGGGGGACCCGGAGGGAACAATGAGCAGTTCTTC. It is translated as CASSPGGPGGNNEQFF.

The rearrangement joins TRBV6-5 to TRBJ2-7; a possible D gene is TRBD1 (5 bases). Trimming took off 0 bases at V and 7 bases at J, with 16 bases between the two ends. CDR3 length: 15 amino acids. Per the germline V gene, CDR1 is MNHEY and CDR2 is SVGAGI. The DNA of the CDR3 is TGTGCCAGCAGTTACTCCCGGGTAGGGGCGAGGGAGCAGTACTTC. This encodes CASSYSRVGAREQYF.

V is TRBV5-1 and J is TRBJ2-2; D might be TRBD2 (5 bases). The CDR3 is made up of 14 amino acids. V was trimmed by 5 bases and J by 4 bases, leaving 12 bases between them. The germline V gene has CDR1 SGHRS and CDR2 YFSETQ. CDR3 DNA sequence: TGCGCCAGCAGGCCCACTAGAACCACCGGGGAGCTGTTTTTT. This translates into CASRPTRTTGELFF.

The chain employs TRBV27 and TRBJ2-1; 7 bases agree with TRBD2. V gave up 2 bases and J gave up 7 bases; unmatched junction bases: 11. The V gene's germline CDR1 is MNHEY and CDR2 SMNVEV (reference sequence). The CDR3 spans 16 residues. CDR3 sequence: CASSLGPGTIYNEQFF. DNA for the CDR3: TGTGCCAGCAGTTTAGGCCCCGGGACTATCTATAATGAGCAGTTCTTC.

This clone has just one count. V gene TRBV6-5 combines with J gene TRBJ2-1; 7 positions agree with TRBD1. V was pared by 4 bases and J by 1 base, with 1 base of the junction left unmatched. The CDR3 length is 14 residues. Germline CDR1 MNHEY, CDR2 SVGAGI. DNA for the CDR3: TGTGCCAGCAGTTTACAGGGGTCCTACAATGAGCAGTTCTTC. Residues: CASSLQGSYNEQFF.

This chain uses TRBV7-6 with TRBJ1-4; 9 bases align to TRBD1. CDR3 size: 15 residues. The J segment lost 7 bases and the V segment lost 3 bases, leaving 6 bases of the junction unmatched. Germline V gives CDR1 SGHVS, CDR2 FNYEAQ. The CDR3 protein is CASSLEGQGSEKLFF. The CDR3 coding sequence is TGTGCCAGCAGCTTGGAGGGACAGGGTAGTGAAAAACTGTTTTTT. Full variable domain (remainder filled in from reference TRBV7-6 and TRBJ1-4): GAGVSQSPRYKVTKRGQDVALRCDPISGHVSLYWYRQALGQGPEFLTYFNYEAQQDKSGLPNDRFSAERPEGSISTLTIQRTEQRDSAMYRCASSLEGQGSEKLFFGSGTQLSVL.

This chain links TRBV5-4 with TRBJ2-1, with D perhaps matching TRBD2 (6 bases). Germline CDR1 is SGHNT and CDR2 is YYREEE (reference sequence). V was pared by 1 base and J by 1 base, with 15 bases between. The CDR3 consists of 17 residues. The CDR3 nucleotides read TGTGCCAGCAGCTTGCTTGGGTCGGGACTTTCCTACAATGAGCAGTTCTTC. This codes for CASSLLGSGLSYNEQFF.

The rearrangement links TRBV5-6 to TRBJ1-1, with D maybe TRBD1 (5 bases). The V end was cut by 3 bases, the J end by 6 bases, with 18 bases between. Germline CDR1 and CDR2: SGHDT and YYEEEE. This CDR3 is built from 15 residues. Written as DNA, the CDR3 is TGTGCCAGCAGCTCGGGGGTCAGATTTGATTCTGAAGCTTTCTTT. Protein: CASSSGVRFDSEAFF.

This chain links TRBV7-9 with TRBJ2-3, with 8 bases that match TRBD1. The V and J ends lost 7 bases and 1 base, in that order; junction bases with no gene match: 4. Germline CDR1 reads SEHNR; CDR2 reads FQNEAQ (reference sequence). The CDR3 runs 14 residues. CDR3 bases: TGTGCCAGCACCATGGGACAGGGCACAGATACGCAGTATTTT. It translates to CASTMGQGTDTQYF.

The V gene is TRBV18, the J gene TRBJ2-5; TRBD2 matches at 12 bases. This CDR3 contains 20 residues. Trimming took 1 base from V and 3 from J; bases not matched to a gene: 15. From germline, CDR1 is KGHSH and CDR2 LQKENI. The CDR3 nucleotides read TGTGCCAGCTCACCACGGACAGTTTCTCTGACTAGCGGGAGCAAAGAGACCCAGTACTTC. The encoded protein is CASSPRTVSLTSGSKETQYF.

This chain connects TRBV30 to TRBJ1-3; 9 nucleotides agree with TRBD1. V was pared by 6 bases and J by 0 bases, with 6 bases of the junction left unmatched. The CDR3 totals 15 residues. Germline CDR1 and CDR2: GTSNPN and SVGIG (reference sequence). The CDR3: CACRDRVISGNTIYF. CDR3 DNA: TGTGCCTGCCGGGACAGGGTAATCTCTGGAAACACCATATATTTT.

The rearrangement uses TRBV5-5 and TRBJ1-2; D possibly corresponds to TRBD1 (5 bases). CDR3 size: 13 residues. Between the trimmed V and J ends, which lost 2 bases and 5 bases, there was a span of 10 bases. CDR1 SGHKS and CDR2 YYEKEE come from the germline V gene (reference sequence). CDR3 in amino acids: CASSFGGYYGYTF. CDR3 DNA: TGTGCCAGCAGCTTTGGGGGGTATTATGGCTACACCTTC.

The CDR3 nucleotides are TGTGCCTGGAATTTTCGCGGGAGTAGGTACGAGCAGTACTTC. Amino acid sequence: CAWNFRGSRYEQYF. The gene calls are TRBV30 and TRBJ2-7, with 7 bases identical to TRBD2. Germline assignment: CDR1 GTSNPN and CDR2 SVGIG (reference sequence). After removal of 4 bases from V and 4 bases from J, the junction contained 10 bases not matched to a gene. There are 14 residues in the CDR3.

J is TRBJ2-7 and V is TRBV28, with a tentative D call TRBD1 (6 bases). Germline V gene sequence: CDR1 MDHEN, CDR2 SYDVKM. Trimming removed 7 bases from V and 4 bases from J, with 11 bases in between. This CDR3 has 12 residues. The CDR3, as DNA: TGTGCCAGCAAGACACAGGGTTACGAGCAGTACTTC. It codes for CASKTQGYEQYF.